One sample yielded the 9 T cell receptor beta chains listed below, sequenced in a study of blood T cells in healthy people across ages. For the second PCR, which ran for about 6 to 11 cycles, a sample-barcoded 5' primer and a J-beta primer mix were used. TCRdb reanalysed the 5' RACE reads using MiXCR and keeps one entry per CDR3 protein. The sample shows 800,000 to 950,000 distinct CDR3 sequences, 25% to 35% of them seen only once. The same sample was also used in a study of T cells of mothers and their children.

The specimen was blood. These receptors originate from a woman in her 40s in good health.

In the case of this clonotype: A much larger clone sits a single nucleotide away, making a read error possible. This CDR3 is missing its conserved last phenylalanine or tryptophan, likely due to a read error. The chain links TRBV5-5 to TRBJ1-4; D unclear. The germline gives CDR1 SGHKS, CDR2 YYEKEE (reference sequence). The CDR3 is made up of 14 amino acids. Trimming cost V 0 bases and J 6 bases, with 9 bases left between them. This CDR3 reads CASSLDATYEKLFL. In nucleotides, the CDR3 is TGTGCCAGCAGCTTGGACGCCACTTATGAAAAACTGTTTTTG.

This chain links TRBV29-1 with TRBJ1-2; D uncertain. CDR3 length: 12 residues. Trimming took 2 bases from V and 5 from J, leaving 9 bases between them. The germline V gene encodes CDR1 SQVTM and CDR2 ANQGSEA. The CDR3 bases are TGCAGCGTTGAACGCCAGTTATATGGCTACACCTTC. Its translation is CSVERQLYGYTF.

This clonotype was detected only a few times. The chain is built from TRBV25-1 and TRBJ2-4; D gene uncertain. The CDR3 spans 14 residues. Germline V gene sequence: CDR1 MGHDK, CDR2 SYGVNS. V shed 8 bases and J shed 3 bases, with 14 bases lying between them. This chain's CDR3 is CASSSGTYKNIQYF. The DNA for the CDR3 is TGTGCCAGCTCTTCGGGCACCTACAAAAACATTCAGTACTTC. Full variable domain (rest looked up from reference TRBV25-1 and TRBJ2-4): EADIYQTPRYLVIGTGKKITLECSQTMGHDKMYWYQQDPGMELHLIHYSYGVNSTEKGDLSSESTVSRIRTEHFPLTLESARPSHTSQYLCASSSGTYKNIQYFGAGTRLSVL.

The chain employs TRBV3-1 and TRBJ2-7; no definite D call. V shed 2 bases and J shed 4 bases, with 15 bases lying between them. The CDR3 loop spans 15 amino acids. Germline V gene sequence: CDR1 LGHDT, CDR2 YNNKEL (reference sequence). CDR3 nucleotide sequence: TGTGCCAGCAGCCAACTAGGAGACAATAGATACGAGCAGTACTTC. Its translation is CASSQLGDNRYEQYF.

The rearrangement links TRBV29-1 to TRBJ2-2; D is unresolved. CDR3 size: 12 residues. Per germline, CDR1 SQVTM and CDR2 ANQGSEA. Between the trimmed V and J ends, which lost 6 bases and 1 base, there was a span of 6 bases. The CDR3 region is CSVDWNTGELFF. DNA for the CDR3: TGCAGCGTCGACTGGAACACCGGGGAGCTGTTTTTT.

Worth noting for this clonotype: It may be a read error: a sequence one base away is much more abundant. This chain joins TRBV20-1 and TRBJ1-5; 8 bases are shared with TRBD1. This CDR3 is built from 15 residues. After removal of 3 bases from V and 6 bases from J, the junction contained 10 bases not matched to a gene. Germline assignment: CDR1 DFQATT and CDR2 SNEGSKA (reference sequence). The CDR3 DNA reads TGCAGTGCTAGGACCCCAGGGGGCGAGAGTCAGCCCCAGCATTTT. This codes for CSARTPGGESQPQHF.

This clonotype was found a few times. V and J are TRBV7-9 and TRBJ2-5, with D possibly matching TRBD2 (6 bases). The germline V gene encodes CDR1 SEHNR and CDR2 FQNEAQ (reference sequence). CDR3 length: 14 amino acids. V lost 2 bases and J lost 5, with 12 bases in between. DNA for the CDR3: TGTGCCAGCAGCTTACGACTAGATTTTGAGACCCAGTACTTC. Its protein is CASSLRLDFETQYF.

This clonotype occurred a few times. The chain couples TRBV28 to TRBJ1-2; the D gene is possibly TRBD1 (6 bases). Trimming took 4 bases from V and 4 from J, leaving 10 bases between them. CDR3 size: 13 residues. Germline CDR1 is MDHEN and CDR2 is SYDVKM. The CDR3 bases are TGTGCCAGCAGTTCCCAGACAGGCTATGGCTACACCTTC. Residues: CASSSQTGYGYTF.

This sequence joins TRBV7-9 and TRBJ1-5; D is ambiguous. This CDR3 is built from 15 residues. Germline values: CDR1 SEHNR, CDR2 FQNEAQ (reference sequence). The V and J ends lost 3 bases and 11 bases respectively, with 20 bases between them. The CDR3 loop is CASSFSGDYQETQHF. The CDR3 DNA sequence: TGTGCCAGCAGCTTTTCCGGGGATTACCAAGAGACCCAGCATTTT.